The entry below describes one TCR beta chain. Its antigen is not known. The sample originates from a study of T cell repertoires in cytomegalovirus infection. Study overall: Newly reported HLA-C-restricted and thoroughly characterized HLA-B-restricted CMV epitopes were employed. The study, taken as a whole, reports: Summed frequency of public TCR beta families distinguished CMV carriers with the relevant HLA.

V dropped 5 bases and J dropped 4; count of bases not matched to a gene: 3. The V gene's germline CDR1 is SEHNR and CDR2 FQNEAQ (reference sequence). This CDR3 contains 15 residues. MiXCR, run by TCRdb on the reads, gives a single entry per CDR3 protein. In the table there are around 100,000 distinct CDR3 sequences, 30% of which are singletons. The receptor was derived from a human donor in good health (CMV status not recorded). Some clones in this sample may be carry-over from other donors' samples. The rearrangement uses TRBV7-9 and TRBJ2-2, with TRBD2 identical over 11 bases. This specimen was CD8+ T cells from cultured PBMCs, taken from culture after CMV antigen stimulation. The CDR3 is CASSRTSGGTGELFF. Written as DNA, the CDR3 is TGTGCCAGCAGCCGCACTAGCGGGGGCACCGGGGAGCTGTTTTTT.